The 26 T cell receptor beta chains presented below share a single source sample, sequenced in a study of Graves' ophthalmopathy and Graves' hyperthyroidism. For repertoire sequencing, the TCR beta CDR3 regions were amplified from RNA transcripts. In the first round, RT-PCR was carried out with HTBI primers, and a multiplex PCR formed the second round. TCRdb called the multiplex PCR reads again in MiXCR, with one record for every CDR3 protein. The data hold over a million distinct CDR3 sequences, with roughly two fifths observed a single time. Sequenced: peripheral blood or thyroid tissue (not recorded which). These receptors originate from an adult man with Graves' hyperthyroidism.

V gene TRBV29-1 combines with J gene TRBJ2-7, with TRBD2 matching over 7 bases. The V gene end was trimmed by 4 bases and the J gene end by 5 bases; junction bases not matched to a gene: 5. CDR1 and CDR2 (germline): SQVTM, ANQGSEA. The length of the CDR3 is 12 residues. The chain's CDR3 is CSVVGRFNEQYF. The CDR3 DNA is TGCAGCGTTGTCGGGAGGTTCAACGAGCAGTACTTC.

Concerning this clonotype: This may be a read error: a much more frequent sequence differs by one nucleotide. This chain uses TRBV24-1 with TRBJ1-6; D perhaps matches TRBD1 (6 bases). CDR1 KGHDR and CDR2 SFDVKD come from the germline V gene. The CDR3 extends over 15 amino acids. V shed 6 bases and J shed 9 bases, with 17 bases lying between them. CDR3 coding DNA: TGTGCCACCAGTTACGAAGGAACAGGGAGTTCACCCCTCCACTTT. This encodes CATSYEGTGSSPLHF.

Note on this clonotype: A much bigger clone sits one base away, suggesting this may be a read error. This chain links TRBV7-9 with TRBJ2-7; TRBD2 is a possible D gene (5 bases). The V gene's germline CDR1 is SEHNR and CDR2 FQNEAQ (reference sequence). Trimming left V 5 bases short and J 5 bases short, with 19 bases between. The CDR3 spans 15 residues. CDR3 sequence reads: CASSEGLGSSHEQYF. The CDR3 DNA is TGTGCCAGCAGCGAGGGTCTCGGCAGTTCCCACGAGCAGTACTTC.

The J gene is TRBJ1-3, the V gene TRBV12-3 or TRBV12-4, with 9 bases matching TRBD1. V gave up 10 bases and J gave up 4 bases; unmatched junction bases: 11. There are 15 residues in the CDR3. CDR3 amino acids: CATLTGGRGGNTIYF. CDR3 sequence (DNA): TGTGCCACCCTAACAGGGGGCAGGGGAGGAAACACCATATATTTT.

This clonotype has a count of ten or more. The V and J genes are TRBV24-1 and TRBJ2-5; TRBD1 matches 8 bases. After removal of 1 base from V and 3 bases from J, the junction contained 3 bases not matched to a gene. Germline CDR1 reads KGHDR; CDR2 reads SFDVKD. There are 15 residues in the CDR3. The CDR3 DNA is TGTGCCACCAGTGATTTTGCACAGGGGGAAGAGACCCAGTACTTC. Encoded protein: CATSDFAQGEETQYF.

In its sample, this clonotype was seen many times. The V gene is TRBV20-1, the J gene TRBJ2-7, with no clear D. The germline V gene encodes CDR1 DFQATT and CDR2 SNEGSKA (reference sequence). The CDR3 is 14 residues long. V lost 1 base and J lost 0, with 10 bases in between. The chain's CDR3 is CSARVSVVSYEQYF. For the CDR3, the DNA is TGCAGTGCTAGAGTGAGCGTCGTCTCCTACGAGCAGTACTTC.

This clonotype has a handful of counts. CDR3 bases: TGCGCCAGCAGCTTGGCGACAGGGGGCATTTTTAACGGGGAGCTGTTTTTT. Translation gives CASSLATGGIFNGELFF. V gene TRBV5-1 combines with J gene TRBJ2-2; 10 bases map to TRBD1. In germline, CDR1 is SGHRS, CDR2 YFSETQ. Trimming cost V 0 bases and J 7 bases; bases outside gene matches: 9. The CDR3 spans 17 residues.

CDR3 bases: TGTGCCAGCGGCTCTGGGGACACCCACGAGCAGTACTTC. It encodes CASGSGDTHEQYF. The chain employs TRBV12-3 or TRBV12-4 and TRBJ2-7; possible D gene TRBD1, 6 bases. The germline V and J ends were trimmed by 8 bases and 5 bases, with 16 bases remaining between them. CDR3 length: 13 amino acids.

A remark on this clonotype: Mismatch with germline at one junction end may stem from a read error. This sequence joins TRBV12-3 or TRBV12-4 and TRBJ1-4, with D unclear. The CDR3 consists of 17 residues. In DNA form, the CDR3 reads TGTGCCAGCAGTTTAAACGGTTTCCCTGCAACTAATGAAAGACTGTTTTTT. Translating gives CASSLNGFPATNERLFF.

The count of this clonotype is one. V and J are TRBV7-2 and TRBJ1-6; D is perhaps TRBD1 (5 bases). In germline, CDR1 is SGHTA, CDR2 FQGNSA. V lost 5 bases and J lost 14, with 22 bases in between. The CDR3 is made up of 15 amino acids. Here the CDR3 DNA reads TGTGCCAGCAGCCAAGAAGGGCAGGGTAGCGATTCCCTCCACTTT. Protein sequence: CASSQEGQGSDSLHF.

The chain couples TRBV2 to TRBJ1-5; no reliable D call. The V and J ends lost 6 bases and 4 bases respectively, with 10 bases between them. The CDR3 sequence is 13 residues long. From germline, CDR1 is SNHLY and CDR2 FYNNEI. CDR3 protein: CASRGRENQPQHF. The CDR3 DNA reads as TGTGCCAGCAGGGGCCGGGAAAATCAGCCCCAGCATTTT.

This chain links TRBV6-5 with TRBJ2-7; no firm D call. Trimming removed 4 bases at V and 0 bases at J, with 13 bases between. The germline CDR1 and CDR2 sequences are MNHEY and SVGAGI. This CDR3 spans 15 amino acids. CDR3 loop: CASSSQLTPSYEQYF. The DNA for the CDR3 is TGTGCCAGCAGTTCGCAACTCACACCCTCCTACGAGCAGTACTTC.

The chain combines TRBV7-6 with TRBJ1-6, with a tentative D call TRBD1 (5 bases). V gave up 5 bases and J gave up 9 bases, with 20 bases separating them. The CDR3 extends over 16 amino acids. Germline-derived CDR1 and CDR2 are SGHVS and FNYEAQ. CDR3 loop: CASSPIAGIATSPLHF. The CDR3 DNA follows: TGTGCCAGCAGCCCCATCGCAGGGATAGCGACTTCACCCCTCCACTTT.

With regard to this clonotype: Possible read error: a much larger clone is one base away. The V call is TRBV20-1, the J call TRBJ2-6; D not resolved. The CDR3 has 16 amino acids. Germline V CDR1 and CDR2: DFQATT, SNEGSKA (reference sequence). The ends were cut back, 3 bases at V and 0 bases at J, with 12 bases in the middle. As DNA, the CDR3 is TGCAGTGCTAGTGAGGCACCAAACTCTGGGGCCAACGTCCTGACTTTC. Its protein is CSASEAPNSGANVLTF.

This clonotype has more than one count but fewer than ten. This may arise from a read error, as a much more abundant clone is one base away. The chain carries TRBV10-1 and TRBJ1-6, with no clear D. Looked up from germline, CDR1 is WNHNN and CDR2 is SYGVQD (reference sequence). This CDR3 has 15 residues. The CDR3 coding sequence is TGTGCCAGCAATAAACTGGAGGTTAATAGTTCACCCCTCCACTTT. It specifies CASNKLEVNSSPLHF.

As regards this clonotype: A single base separates this from a much larger clone, so it may be a read error. The CDR3 coding sequence is TGTGCCATCAGTGACTCGGCAGGGAGCGAAAAACTGTTTTTT. Translation: CAISDSAGSEKLFF. This chain connects TRBV10-3 to TRBJ1-4; maybe TRBD1 (5 bases). The CDR3 runs to 14 residues. Trimming stripped 3 bases from V and 8 bases from J, with 13 bases between. From germline, CDR1 is ENHRY and CDR2 SYGVKD.

The table lists this clonotype with many counts. The genes are TRBV9 and TRBJ1-3; 9 bases are shared with TRBD1. Per the germline V gene, CDR1 is SGDLS and CDR2 is YYNGEE. Trimming took 1 base from V and 0 from J; bases not matched to a gene: 5. The length of the CDR3 is 17 residues. CDR3 loop: CASSVMLTGGSGNTIYF. CDR3 in DNA: TGTGCCAGCAGCGTAATGCTGACAGGGGGCTCTGGAAACACCATATATTTT.

In this sample, this clonotype turned up once. V usage is TRBV7-2 and J usage is TRBJ1-6, with D unclear. The CDR3 runs to 16 residues. CDR1 SGHTA and CDR2 FQGNSA come from the germline V gene. V lost 1 base to trimming and J lost 6 bases, with 13 bases between them. The DNA for the CDR3 is TGTGCCAGCAGCTTAGAACTGGCTCGTGTTAATTCACCCCTCCACTTT. This encodes CASSLELARVNSPLHF.

This chain joins TRBV25-1 and TRBJ1-6; D call uncertain. Trimming stripped 5 bases from V and 0 bases from J, with 14 bases between. The CDR3 consists of 17 residues. CDR1 MGHDK and CDR2 SYGVNS come from the germline V gene. CDR3: CASSSYSYSSYNSPLHF. The CDR3 DNA is TGTGCCAGCAGTTCCTATTCTTATAGCTCCTATAATTCACCCCTCCACTTT.

This clonotype was recorded a few times. This chain links TRBV19 with TRBJ1-1; D gene ambiguous. The length of the CDR3 is 16 residues. The ends were cut back, 3 bases at V and 0 bases at J, with 14 bases in the middle. The germline CDR1 and CDR2 sequences are LNHDA and SQIVND (reference sequence). Written as DNA, the CDR3 is TGTGCCAGTAGTATCGGTTTCGGGCCAATGAACACTGAAGCTTTCTTT. This sequence encodes CASSIGFGPMNTEAFF. Looking up the rest from reference TRBV19 and TRBJ1-1 gives the full variable domain: DGGITQSPKYLFRKEGQNVTLSCEQNLNHDAMYWYRQDPGQGLRLIYYSQIVNDFQKGDIAEGYSVSREKKESFPLTVTSAQKNPTAFYLCASSIGFGPMNTEAFFGQGTRLTVV.

The gene calls are TRBV25-1 and TRBJ1-6, with 8 positions matching TRBD1. Germline values: CDR1 MGHDK, CDR2 SYGVNS. The length of the CDR3 is 15 residues. The junction had 5 bases not matched to a gene; V was cut back by 2 bases and J by 8 bases. This CDR3 is CASSEETGADSPLHF. CDR3 sequence (DNA): TGTGCCAGCAGTGAAGAGACAGGGGCAGATTCACCCCTCCACTTT.

This clonotype was counted many times. The chain combines TRBV20-1 with TRBJ2-7, with TRBD2 matching 9 bases. Germline V gene sequence: CDR1 DFQATT, CDR2 SNEGSKA (reference sequence). The CDR3 covers 14 residues. With 3 bases clipped from V and 2 bases from J, the junction kept 5 bases outside the gene matches. CDR3 bases: TGCAGTGCTAGCTCAGCGGGAGGCACCTACGAGCAGTACTTC. Protein sequence: CSASSAGGTYEQYF.

This clonotype was seen many times. The CDR3 reads CASSLGTGPHEQYF. CDR3 DNA sequence: TGTGCCAGCAGCTTGGGGACAGGACCGCATGAGCAGTACTTC. The chain links TRBV7-9 to TRBJ2-7; 8 bases align to TRBD1. Losses at the gene ends were 3 bases for V and 7 bases for J; bases not matched to a gene: 8. This CDR3 contains 14 residues. Germline assignment: CDR1 SEHNR and CDR2 FQNEAQ (reference sequence).

The chain links TRBV20-1 to TRBJ1-2, with D hard to call. Per germline, CDR1 DFQATT and CDR2 SNEGSKA (reference sequence). The ends were cut back, 0 bases at V and 8 bases at J, with 7 bases in the middle. The CDR3 sequence is 11 residues long. CDR3 bases: TGCAGTGCTAGAGAGCGGTTAGGCTACACCTTC. Translating it yields CSARERLGYTF.

The rearrangement joins TRBV10-3 to TRBJ1-2; no definite D call. This CDR3 comprises 16 residues. Germline V lookup: CDR1 ENHRY, CDR2 SYGVKD. Between the trimmed V and J ends, which lost 6 bases and 1 base, there was a span of 18 bases. The CDR3 protein is CAISWTGEGGNYGYTF. The CDR3, as DNA: TGTGCCATCAGCTGGACCGGGGAGGGCGGTAACTATGGCTACACCTTC.

In its sample, this clonotype was seen many times. The chain links TRBV6-6 to TRBJ2-7; no clear D gene. V lost 7 bases to trimming and J lost 3 bases, with 13 bases between them. Per the germline V gene, CDR1 is MNHNY and CDR2 is SVGAGI (reference sequence). The CDR3 extends over 13 amino acids. This chain's CDR3 is CASTQSGGYEQYF. The CDR3 DNA follows: TGTGCCAGCACCCAATCCGGCGGCTACGAGCAGTACTTC.